This T cell receptor (beta chain) was retrieved from a study of blood T cell repertoires in COVID-19. Whole-study context: There were acute and convalescent COVID-19 samples, and they came from the United States, Italy and Spain. T cells, B-cell-depleted T cells, or PBMCs supplied cDNA or gDNA.

The length of the CDR3 is 17 residues. Trimming stripped 0 bases from V and 4 bases from J, with 18 bases between. Looked up from germline, CDR1 is ENHRY and CDR2 is SYGVKD. As handled by the study authors: Estimation of nucleated cell counts was performed using reference gene primer amplification. The assay was immunoSEQ multiplex PCR, and TCRdb's table has in-frame clones only and misses some. The V and J calls and clone size were taken over from that table, and D and trimming were inferred from the DNA. The table has about 47,000 clones, about nine tenths seen once. This receptor was identified in a man aged 55 to 70 with active COVID-19. V and J are TRBV10-3 and TRBJ1-1; possible D gene TRBD1, 5 bases. Material: peripheral blood. The CDR3 loop is CAISESSSRGLGTEAFF. CDR3 nucleotides: TGTGCCATCAGTGAGTCGAGCAGTCGGGGGTTGGGCACTGAAGCTTTCTTT.